These 21 T cell receptor beta chains came from one sample sequenced in a study of CD8+ T cells in alopecia areata. It was cDNA, reverse transcribed from extracted RNA, that served as the sequencing template. TCRdb's copy holds only in-frame clones and misses some; the assay was immunoSEQ multiplex PCR. This table holds about 200,000 clones, more than 30% found once. The treatment: oral pan-JAK inhibitor, 5-10 mg twice daily. The sample here was CD4+ T cells sorted from blood, taken at week 34, from a patient treated with tofacitinib. The receptors shown here come from a human donor with alopecia areata.

This clone has at least ten counts. J is TRBJ2-7 and V is TRBV7-9; D unresolved. CDR3 length equals 12 residues. Germline-derived CDR1 and CDR2 are SEHNR and FQNEAQ (reference sequence). V lost 5 bases to trimming and J lost 6 bases, with 11 bases between them. The DNA of the CDR3 is TGTGCCAGCAGCCTAACAGTTCCCGAGCAGTACTTC. This codes for CASSLTVPEQYF.

This clone showed up just once. The J gene is TRBJ1-5, the V gene TRBV30, with 7 positions matching TRBD1. The J segment lost 4 bases and the V segment lost 5 bases, leaving 11 bases of the junction unmatched. The CDR3 has 15 amino acids. CDR1 GTSNPN and CDR2 SVGIG come from the germline V gene (reference sequence). In DNA, the CDR3 is TGTGCCTGGGGCCCCGACAGGGATGGTAATCAGCCCCAGCATTTT. Protein sequence: CAWGPDRDGNQPQHF.

This rearrangement joins TRBV2 to TRBJ2-4; TRBD1 is a possible D gene (6 bases). CDR1 is SNHLY, CDR2 FYNNEI, per germline. This CDR3 is built from 16 residues. The V gene lost 6 bases and the J gene lost 5 bases, with 20 bases spanning the gap. DNA for the CDR3: TGTGCCAGCAGAGACCATGTTACAGGGTACCAAAACATTCAGTACTTC. It encodes CASRDHVTGYQNIQYF.

The V gene is TRBV7-3, the J gene TRBJ2-1; 7 bases agree with TRBD2. The CDR3 is made up of 13 amino acids. Germline CDR1 and CDR2: SGHTA and FQGTGA. V shed 0 bases, J shed 8 bases, and the junction held 1 base outside the gene matches. CDR3 DNA sequence: TGTGCCAGCAGCTTAACAGGGAGGGATGAGCAGTTCTTC. Encoded protein: CASSLTGRDEQFF.

The chain combines TRBV6-1 with TRBJ1-1, with TRBD1 matching 7 bases. Germline trimming cut 8 bases from V and 8 bases from J; bases unmatched to any gene: 5. This CDR3 spans 11 amino acids. Germline CDR1 MNHNS, CDR2 SASEGT. CDR3 residues: CASGRQGEAFF. The CDR3 DNA reads as TGTGCCAGCGGACGACAGGGCGAAGCTTTCTTT.

This clone was counted only a few times. The chain employs TRBV28 and TRBJ2-1; 7 nucleotides line up with TRBD2. Germline CDR1 and CDR2: MDHEN and SYDVKM. The CDR3 has 13 residues. The ends lost 7 bases at V and 10 bases at J; junction bases unmatched: 10. The CDR3 coding sequence is TGTGCCAGCAACCGCGGACTAGGATACGAGCAGTTCTTC. Translation: CASNRGLGYEQFF. Full variable domain (rest looked up from reference TRBV28 and TRBJ2-1): DVKVTQSSRYLVKRTGEKVFLECVQDMDHENMFWYRQDPGLGLRLIYFSYDVKMKEKGDIPEGYSVSREKKERFSLILESASTNQTSMYLCASNRGLGYEQFFGPGTRLTVL.

About this clone: An end of the junction differs from the germline gene, which may be a read error. The chain employs TRBV6-5 and TRBJ1-5; TRBD1 matches at 8 bases. The CDR3 is 13 residues long. Looked up from germline, CDR1 is MNHEY and CDR2 is SVGAGI. CDR3 sequence reads: CASRGQGNQPQHF. CDR3 bases: TGTGCGAGCAGGGGGCAAGGCAATCAGCCCCAGCATTTT.

The V gene is TRBV19, the J gene TRBJ1-2; the D is unclear. There are 12 residues in the CDR3. Per germline, CDR1 LNHDA and CDR2 SQIVND (reference sequence). The V end lost 8 bases, the J end lost 8 bases, and 15 bases lay between the germline ends. CDR3 DNA sequence: TGTGCCAGTTCTCCAGGCCTCGTCGGCTACACCTTC. Translated: CASSPGLVGYTF.

This chain joins TRBV6-1 and TRBJ1-4; D is ambiguous. V was cut by 4 bases and J by 3 bases, with 9 bases left in between. There are 14 residues in the CDR3. CDR1 is MNHNS, CDR2 SASEGT, per germline. The CDR3 coding sequence is TGTGCCAGCAGTGTAAGCGCGGCTAATGAAAAACTGTTTTTT. This sequence encodes CASSVSAANEKLFF.

This clone has a handful of counts. This rearrangement joins TRBV7-9 to TRBJ2-3; the D is unclear. The CDR3 consists of 14 residues. The germline gives CDR1 SEHNR, CDR2 FQNEAQ (reference sequence). Trimming pared 5 bases from V and 2 bases from J, leaving 11 bases between. The CDR3 sequence is CASSQARITDTQYF. The CDR3 nucleotides are TGTGCCAGCAGCCAGGCACGGATCACAGATACGCAGTATTTT.

This clone was seen a few times. The J gene is TRBJ1-1, the V gene TRBV7-3, with a possible D match to TRBD1 (5 bases). V lost 5 bases, J lost 1 base, and 14 bases lay in between. The CDR3 has 15 residues. The germline V gene has CDR1 SGHTA and CDR2 FQGTGA. The CDR3 sequence is CASSRRDGGNTEAFF. In DNA form, the CDR3 reads TGTGCCAGCAGCCGGAGGGACGGTGGGAACACTGAAGCTTTCTTT.

This clone was recorded once. The chain uses TRBV6-1 and TRBJ1-5; 10 positions agree with TRBD1. The CDR3 consists of 15 residues. CDR1 and CDR2 from the germline V gene are MNHNS and SASEGT. V was pared by 5 bases and J by 4 bases, with 5 bases of the junction left unmatched. The CDR3 region has the DNA TGTGCCAGCAGTAGGGGACAGGGGCAGAATCAGCCCCAGCATTTT. Residues: CASSRGQGQNQPQHF.

The chain is built from TRBV9 and TRBJ1-1; D not resolved. Deletions cut 0 bases from V and 0 bases from J, with 9 bases between. The CDR3 totals 15 residues. CDR1 SGDLS and CDR2 YYNGEE come from the germline V gene. CDR3 bases: TGTGCCAGCAGCGTAGAACAGACCATGAACACTGAAGCTTTCTTT. Amino acids: CASSVEQTMNTEAFF.

This clone occurred a few times. V gene TRBV29-1 combines with J gene TRBJ1-4; D is unclear. Germline CDR1 and CDR2: SQVTM and ANQGSEA. This CDR3 has 12 amino acids. Trimming took 4 bases from V and 13 from J, leaving 16 bases between them. CDR3 loop: CSVVKGQSGLFF. DNA of the CDR3: TGCAGCGTTGTAAAGGGTCAGTCGGGACTGTTTTTT. Filled out from reference TRBV29-1 and TRBJ1-4, the complete variable domain reads SAVISQKPSRDICQRGTSLTIQCQVDSQVTMMFWYRQQPGQSLTLIATANQGSEATYESGFVIDKFPISRPNLTFSTLTVSNMSPEDSSIYLCSVVKGQSGLFFGSGTQLSVL.

There are a few counts of this clone. The chain uses TRBV29-1 and TRBJ2-1; D remains unclear. Germline loops: CDR1 SQVTM, CDR2 ANQGSEA. The CDR3 covers 12 residues. Trimming removed 6 bases at V and 0 bases at J, with 6 bases between. CDR3 nucleotide sequence: TGCAGCGTGGTATACTCCTACAATGAGCAGTTCTTC. Protein: CSVVYSYNEQFF.

The chain uses TRBV9 and TRBJ2-1; D might be TRBD1 or TRBD2, each matching 5 bases. The V gene lost 4 bases and the J gene lost 6 bases, with 17 bases spanning the gap. Looked up from germline, CDR1 is SGDLS and CDR2 is YYNGEE. This CDR3 has 15 residues. The CDR3 is CASSSGADGANEQFF. The CDR3 region has the DNA TGTGCCAGCAGCTCCGGGGCCGACGGAGCCAATGAGCAGTTCTTC. Based on the CDR3 plus reference TRBV9 and TRBJ2-1, the full variable domain is DSGVTQTPKHLITATGQRVTLRCSPRSGDLSVYWYQQSLDQGLQFLIQYYNGEERAKGNILERFSAQQFPDLHSELNLSSLELGDSALYFCASSSGADGANEQFFGPGTRLTVL.

This clone has more than one count but fewer than ten. The chain carries TRBV4-2 and TRBJ2-7; D possibly corresponds to TRBD1 (6 bases). V was shortened by 0 bases and J by 0 bases, with 15 bases between the two germline ends. Germline-derived CDR1 and CDR2 are LGHNA and YNFKEQ. The CDR3 contains 17 residues. CDR3 in amino acids: CASSQDFPSRGSYEQYF. The CDR3, as DNA: TGTGCCAGCAGCCAAGATTTCCCTTCCAGGGGCTCCTACGAGCAGTACTTC.

The rearrangement uses TRBV29-1 and TRBJ2-7; 7 bases map to TRBD2. The V and J ends lost 6 bases and 3 bases, in that order; junction bases with no gene match: 8. CDR1 and CDR2 (germline): SQVTM, ANQGSEA. The CDR3 loop spans 13 amino acids. The CDR3 DNA reads TGCAGCGTGGGGCGGGGAGGGCTCTACGAGCAGTACTTC. It encodes CSVGRGGLYEQYF.

This clone has just a few counts. The chain carries TRBV30 and TRBJ1-2; the D is unclear. The germline V and J ends were trimmed by 1 base and 9 bases, with 9 bases remaining between them. The CDR3 has 11 residues. CDR1 is GTSNPN and CDR2 is SVGIG in the germline V gene (reference sequence). CDR3 in DNA: TGTGCCTGGAGTGGCGGAATCAGCTACACCTTC. It yields the protein CAWSGGISYTF.

This chain links TRBV5-1 with TRBJ2-1; D not certain. Germline V gene lookup returns CDR1 SGHRS and CDR2 YFSETQ. V was pared by 6 bases and J by 0 bases, with 10 bases between. CDR3 length: 14 residues. This CDR3 reads CASKELSSYNEQFF. The CDR3 DNA follows: TGCGCCAGCAAGGAACTGAGCTCCTACAATGAGCAGTTCTTC.

This clone was observed a few times. The genes are TRBV4-1 and TRBJ2-3; D uncertain. Between the trimmed V and J ends, which lost 2 bases and 0 bases, there was a span of 15 bases. The CDR3 extends over 17 amino acids. CDR1 and CDR2 from the germline V gene are MGHRA and YSYEKL. CDR3 sequence: CASSQPRLTTSTDTQYF. CDR3 bases: TGCGCCAGCAGCCAACCTCGCTTAACAACCAGCACAGATACGCAGTATTTT.